This T cell receptor beta chain was observed in a study of quantifying T cell responses using KT2 cells. The overall study: cDNA was made from DNase-treated RNA using alpha and beta constant primers.

An oligo carrying a UMI was ligated to the cDNA 3' end. First-round PCR used around 4 cycles and beta primers RC1.1 and RC1.2 covering TRBC1 and TRBC2. MiXCR, run by TCRdb on the UMI-ligation and nested PCR reads, gives a single entry per CDR3 protein. This sample yields fewer than 40,000 distinct CDR3 sequences, of which roughly 8% are seen a single time; approximately 14% belongs to the top ten. Study-level results: The number of KT2 alpha and beta sequences was a linear function of input KT2 cells.

The CDR3 has 17 amino acids. Germline CDR1 is MNHEY and CDR2 is SVGEGT. Germline trimming cut 6 bases from V and 3 bases from J; bases unmatched to any gene: 10. As concerns this clonotype: Its antigen remains unknown.

KT2 cells were mixed with fixed PBMC numbers at varying ratios. Material for sequencing was PBMCs spiked with cells of the T cell clone KT2. The clonotype was recovered from a human donor. The V call is TRBV6-2 or TRBV6-3, the J call TRBJ2-6; TRBD1 aligns across 8 bases. The CDR3 DNA reads as TGTGCCAGCAGGCCGAGTGGACAGGGCTTTGGGGCCAACGTCCTGACTTTC. As protein: CASRPSGQGFGANVLTF.